These T cell receptor beta chains were read from a single sample in a study of shared clonotypes between healthy human individuals. Sequenced by immunoSEQ multiplex PCR; TCRdb stores in-frame clones only, minus some. Here the sample spans 1.4 million to 1.5 million clones, 96% being singletons. The specimen sequenced was naive CD4+ T cells sorted from blood. The source is a man aged 25 to 40 in good health. The CDR3 runs from the conserved cysteine through the conserved F or W. The D gene is left open where the match is weak. Clone size, where shown, is once, few, many, or a class for clones that have expanded.

TRBJ1-1	NA	NA	15	TRBV10-2	CASRNKGEWNTEAFF
TRBJ2-2	NA	NA	14	TRBV30	CAWSVQGGTGELFF
TRBJ2-7	NA	once	15	TRBV11-1	CASSQSGNARYEQYF
TRBJ2-1	TRBD1	NA	13	TRBV18	CASSRDRENEQFF
TRBJ2-3	NA	NA	14	TRBV9	CASSSRTSGDTQYF
TRBJ2-7	NA	NA	14	TRBV6-5	CASTGQFPSYEQYF
TRBJ2-2	NA	NA	15	TRBV9	CASSEEGLMTGELFF
TRBJ2-1	NA	NA	13	TRBV21-1	CASSLTGDHEQFF
TRBJ2-3	NA	once	14	TRBV5-1	CASSLVVSTDTQYF
TRBJ2-7	NA	NA	16	TRBV18	CASHTRGAPLPGEQYF
TRBJ1-1	NA	NA	12	TRBV2	CASSAVDTEAFF
TRBJ2-7	NA	NA	14	TRBV28	CASSPNRRPYEQYF
TRBJ2-2	NA	NA	14	TRBV6-6	CASSFRANTGELFF
TRBJ2-3	NA	NA	12	TRBV28	CASSLSSGTQYF
TRBJ1-1	TRBD1	NA	15	TRBV25-1	CASSPRDRGGREAFF